The rows below give T cell receptor beta chains drawn from one sample of a study of T cell responses to AZD1222 COVID-19 vaccine. Assay used: immunoSEQ multiplex PCR; TCRdb lists only in-frame clones, some missing. This table holds about 130,000 clones, 75% to 90% found once. Source: peripheral blood, taken 28 days after the second AZD1222 dose. Receptor source: an adult who received the AZD1222 COVID-19 vaccine. Both conserved end residues are trimmed from each CDR3.

j_call | v_call | cdr3_length | cdr3_aa
TRBJ1-6 | TRBV7-2 | 13 | ASSLTTGGRSPLH
TRBJ1-3 | TRBV6-1 | 14 | ASSEAFTRAGDTIY
TRBJ1-5 | TRBV7-2 | 11 | ASSASPNQPQH
TRBJ2-1 | TRBV6-2/TRBV6-3 | 12 | ASSYTAANNEQF
TRBJ2-3 | TRBV7-2 | 13 | ASSTRTSGADTQY
TRBJ1-2 | TRBV28 | 10 | AIETGLSGYT
TRBJ2-2 | TRBV18 | 12 | ASSPQRNTGELF
TRBJ2-6 | TRBV27 | 15 | ASSLGVAGAGANVLT
TRBJ1-1 | TRBV24-1 | 12 | ATIPGRLNTEAF
TRBJ2-2 | TRBV6-4 | 10 | ASSRNTGELF
TRBJ2-2 | TRBV19 | 13 | AASRGQGGTGELF
TRBJ1-1 | TRBV5-1 | 12 | ASSLQGQNTEAF
TRBJ1-3 | TRBV30 | 11 | AWSQIIGNTIY
TRBJ1-5 | TRBV2 | 12 | ASSQEGRNQPQH
TRBJ2-4 | TRBV7-2 | 15 | ASSFRLAELAKNIQY
TRBJ2-2 | TRBV10-3 | 12 | AITAQGNTGELF
TRBJ1-3 | TRBV7-6 | 14 | ASSSWTGSPGNTIY
TRBJ2-7 | TRBV19 | 13 | ASSMGGDRIYEQY
TRBJ1-2 | TRBV12-5 | 12 | ASGWDRGSDGYT
TRBJ2-5 | TRBV4-1 | 12 | ASSLDRGRETQY
TRBJ1-4 | TRBV4-1 | 13 | ASSQGGSFVEKLF
TRBJ2-7 | TRBV28 | 12 | ASSHLAGRYEQY
TRBJ2-3 | TRBV5-4 | 13 | ASSILAGASDTQY
TRBJ2-7 | TRBV12-5 | 12 | ASGRGDSSYEQY
TRBJ2-1 | TRBV20-1 | 9 | SGTGSNEQF
TRBJ2-1 | TRBV11-2 | 12 | ASSLGTGVAEQF
TRBJ2-1 | TRBV5-1 | 14 | ASSAMGGTTYNEQF
TRBJ1-3 | TRBV11-2 | 11 | ASSPIKGNTIY
TRBJ1-1 | TRBV30 | 11 | AWSVKDRGIAF
TRBJ1-1 | TRBV7-8 | 11 | ASSDRANTEAF
TRBJ2-1 | TRBV18 | 13 | ASSPGTGLYNEQF
TRBJ2-1 | TRBV28 | 13 | ASSLAGAGGNEQF
TRBJ1-3 | TRBV4-1 | 12 | ASSQEVGPNTIY
TRBJ2-5 | TRBV5-1 | 14 | ASSDGTAVGQETQY
TRBJ2-5 | TRBV7-2 | 13 | ASSLTSGQGETQY
TRBJ1-5 | TRBV2 | 12 | ASSETDSNQPQH
TRBJ2-7 | TRBV11-2 | 7 | ASSFKQY
TRBJ1-5 | TRBV7-2 | 11 | ASSLAPDQPQH
TRBJ1-6 | TRBV2 | 10 | ASEGGYSPLH
TRBJ1-5 | TRBV5-5 | 12 | ASSLVGGDQPQH
TRBJ2-7 | TRBV11-2 | 11 | ASSFLGPMEQY
TRBJ1-1 | TRBV24-1 | 15 | ATSDPVLGGKNTEAF